The rows below give T cell receptor beta chains drawn from one sample of a study of blood T cell repertoires in COVID-19. Here immunoSEQ multiplex PCR was the method, and the copy in TCRdb shows in-frame clones only, minus some. Among 80,000 to 100,000 clones, approximately 89% were seen once, and the ten largest hold just under 20%. Material: peripheral blood. The receptor set was obtained from a human donor in a cohort sampled during active COVID-19. The CDR3 runs from the conserved cysteine through the conserved F or W. A D gene is named only where the DNA matches it firmly. Size tells how often a clone was seen (once, few, many) or the class of an expanded clone, and some rows leave it out.

d_call	cdr3_length	clone_size	v_call	j_call	cdr3_nt	cdr3_aa
.	19	once	TRBV6-2/TRBV6-3	TRBJ1-5	TGTGCCAGCAGTTACTCGAGTGGCAGGGGACAAAATAGCAATCAGCCCCAGCATTTT	CASSYSSGRGQNSNQPQHF
.	15	.	TRBV4-1	TRBJ2-7	TGCGCCAGCAGCCAACGACAGGACACCTCCTACGAGCAGTACTTC	CASSQRQDTSYEQYF
TRBD1	15	.	TRBV11-2	TRBJ1-4	TGTGCCAGCAGCTTGATGACAGGGCGCAATGAAAAACTGTTTTTT	CASSLMTGRNEKLFF
.	13	few	TRBV7-2	TRBJ2-7	TGTGCCAGCAGCTTAGTACCCGGGACAGAGCAGTACTTC	CASSLVPGTEQYF
TRBD2	19	.	TRBV7-6	TRBJ2-3	TGTGCCAGCAGCTTATCAGGCGATAGCGGGACGTACCGCACAGATACGCAGTATTTT	CASSLSGDSGTYRTDTQYF
TRBD1	13	.	TRBV5-1	TRBJ2-7	TGCGCCAGCAGCTGGACAGGGTCCTACGAGCAGTACTTC	CASSWTGSYEQYF
TRBD2	14	.	TRBV27	TRBJ2-7	TGTGCCAGCAGCTTGGGGCGGGGGGTAAACGAGCAGTACTTC	CASSLGRGVNEQYF
.	15	once	TRBV5-1	TRBJ2-3	TGCGCCAGCAGCTTCAAGGGACAATGGCCAGATACGCAGTATTTT	CASSFKGQWPDTQYF
.	13	few	TRBV6-6	TRBJ1-2	TGTGCCAGCAGAGATACCAGTCGCTATGGCTACACCTTC	CASRDTSRYGYTF
TRBD1	15	.	TRBV4-1	TRBJ1-6	TGCGCCAGCAGCCCCCGGGACAGTTATAATTCACCCCTCCACTTT	CASSPRDSYNSPLHF
TRBD1	18	.	TRBV18	TRBJ2-6	TGTGCCAGCTCACCGTCGTCGGTTGGACAGGCCGGGGCCAACGTCCTGACTTTC	CASSPSSVGQAGANVLTF
.	12	.	TRBV28	TRBJ2-3	TGTGCCAGCAGTTTATTCGGGGATACGCAGTATTTT	CASSLFGDTQYF
TRBD1	15	.	TRBV6-4	TRBJ2-5	TGTGCCAGCAGTGACTCAACAGGGGGCTGGGAGACCCAGTACTTC	CASSDSTGGWETQYF
.	13	once	TRBV12-5	TRBJ1-1	TGTGCTAGTGGGGAGGGACTCAACACTGAAGCTTTCTTT	CASGEGLNTEAFF
TRBD1	17	.	TRBV28	TRBJ2-2	TGTGCCAGCAGTATCCTGCCAGGGACAGGGATGACCGGGGAGCTGTTTTTT	CASSILPGTGMTGELFF
.	13	.	TRBV6-5	TRBJ2-7	TGTGCCAGCAGCCCAGGACAGACCTACGAGCAGTACTTC	CASSPGQTYEQYF
.	12	.	TRBV7-2	TRBJ1-2	TGTGCCAGCAGCCCCCCGGGGAGGGGCTACACCTTC	CASSPPGRGYTF
.	14	.	TRBV7-8	TRBJ2-7	TGTGCCAGCAGGACCGGGACAAACTCCTACGAGCAGTACTTC	CASRTGTNSYEQYF
TRBD1	15	.	TRBV13	TRBJ1-1	TGTGCCAGCAGCTTATTTGGACAGGGGAACACTGAAGCTTTCTTT	CASSLFGQGNTEAFF
.	13	.	TRBV6-5	TRBJ1-2	TGTGCCAGCAGTTCCCGGTATGCCTATGGCTACACCTTC	CASSSRYAYGYTF
.	12	.	TRBV19	TRBJ1-5	TGTGCCACCCAGGGTAACTATCAGCCCCAGCATTTT	CATQGNYQPQHF
TRBD2	14	.	TRBV10-3	TRBJ2-2	TGTGCCATCCGGGCGGGGGTTGACACCGGGGAGCTGTTTTTT	CAIRAGVDTGELFF
TRBD1	15	many	TRBV4-1	TRBJ2-1	TGCGCCAGCAGCAACGGACAGGTCTCCTACAATGAGCAGTTCTTC	CASSNGQVSYNEQFF
TRBD1	15	.	TRBV14	TRBJ1-4	TGTGCCAGCAGCCAATCCGCCAGGGGGGATGAAAAACTGTTTTTT	CASSQSARGDEKLFF
TRBD1	15	.	TRBV3-1/TRBV3-2	TRBJ1-6	TGTGCCAGCAGCCGAGAGACAGGGGCTAATTCACCCCTCCACTTT	CASSRETGANSPLHF
TRBD2	15	.	TRBV13	TRBJ2-2	TGTGCCAGCAGCTTACGGGGGGACCACACCGGGGAGCTGTTTTTT	CASSLRGDHTGELFF
.	16	.	TRBV9	TRBJ2-2	TGTGCCAGCAGCGTAGGGGGCAGGGTGAACACCGGGGAGCTGTTTTTT	CASSVGGRVNTGELFF
.	13	.	TRBV29-1	TRBJ2-7	TGCAGCGTTGAAGAGACACAGTCATACGAGCAGTACTTC	CSVEETQSYEQYF
.	16	.	TRBV5-1	TRBJ2-7	TGCGCCAGCAGCTTGGCCGGAGGGCCCGAGTCCTACGAGCAGTACTTC	CASSLAGGPESYEQYF
.	11	.	TRBV20-1	TRBJ2-3	TGCAGTGCCGGGGACACAGATACGCAGTATTTT	CSAGDTDTQYF
.	16	.	TRBV11-2	TRBJ1-5	TGTGCCAGCAGCTTCAACCTGGGACAAGGGAATCAGCCCCAGCATTTT	CASSFNLGQGNQPQHF
.	17	.	TRBV5-1	TRBJ2-7	TGCGCCAGCAGCTTGGCGGGCCCTGGACTAACGGACTACGAGCAGTACTTC	CASSLAGPGLTDYEQYF